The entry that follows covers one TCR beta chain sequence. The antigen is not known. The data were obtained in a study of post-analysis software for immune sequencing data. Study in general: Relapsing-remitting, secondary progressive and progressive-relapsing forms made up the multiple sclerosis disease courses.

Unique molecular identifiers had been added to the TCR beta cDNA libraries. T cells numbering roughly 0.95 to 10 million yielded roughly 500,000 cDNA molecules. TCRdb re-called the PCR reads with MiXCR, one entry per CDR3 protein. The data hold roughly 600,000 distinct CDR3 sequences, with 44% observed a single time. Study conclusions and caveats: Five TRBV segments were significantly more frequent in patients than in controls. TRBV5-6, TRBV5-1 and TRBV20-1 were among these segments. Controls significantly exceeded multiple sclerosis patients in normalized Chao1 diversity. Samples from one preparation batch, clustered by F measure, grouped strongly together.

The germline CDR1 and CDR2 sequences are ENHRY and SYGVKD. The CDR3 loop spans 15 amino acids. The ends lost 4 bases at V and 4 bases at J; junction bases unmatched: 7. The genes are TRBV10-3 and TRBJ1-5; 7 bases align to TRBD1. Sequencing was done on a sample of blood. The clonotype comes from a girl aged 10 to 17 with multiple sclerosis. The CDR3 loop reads CAISGRGLGNQPQHF. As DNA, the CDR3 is TGTGCCATCAGTGGGAGGGGGCTTGGAAATCAGCCCCAGCATTTT.